This T cell receptor (beta chain) was found in a study of patients and donors after allogeneic stem cell transplantation. TCRdb reprocessed the RT-PCR reads with MiXCR, giving one entry per CDR3 protein. Of tens of thousands of distinct CDR3 sequences listed, 30% to 40% are singletons. The CDR3 has 13 amino acids. The V and J ends lost 0 bases and 4 bases respectively, with 8 bases between them. The germline V gene has CDR1 SGHRS and CDR2 YFSETQ. This clonotype occurred once. The sample consisted of blood, either unsorted or a sorted T cell fraction (not recorded which). The receptor comes from a human donor who was either an allogeneic HSCT recipient or a stem cell or donor lymphocyte infusion donor (not recorded which). It is not recorded whose cells these are; they may come from a transplant donor. V and J are TRBV5-1 and TRBJ2-7; D possibly matches TRBD1 or TRBD2 (5 bases each). The CDR3 DNA sequence: TGCGCCAGCAGCTTGGGGGACGGATACGAGCAGTACTTC. This encodes CASSLGDGYEQYF.